These 29 T cell receptor beta chains were sequenced from one sample in a study of T cell responses to AZD1222 COVID-19 vaccine (dated by TCRdb to the early 2020s). According to the study, the label for this sample's time point signals: baseline before first vaccination. The method behind the library was the immunoSEQ multiplex PCR assay. Imported from immuneACCESS, the table was reduced by TCRdb to in-frame sequences with V and J called. These copies leave out some clones; in studies compared against another copy, an unresolved V gene accounts for under half, and the cause of the remainder is not known. Here the sample has about 120,000 clones; around 94% occur a single time. Together, the top ten hold under 3.5% of the sample. The sequences come from peripheral blood, collected on day 0 of AZD1222 vaccination. The origin of the receptors is an adult in good health.

The chain carries TRBV5-1 and TRBJ1-4; 8 nucleotides agree with TRBD1. The CDR3 is 14 residues long. The V gene end was trimmed by 4 bases and the J gene end by 4 bases; junction bases not matched to a gene: 3. The germline gives CDR1 SGHRS, CDR2 YFSETQ. The CDR3 loop is CASSIGQGNEKLFF. CDR3 DNA sequence: TGCGCCAGCAGCATCGGACAGGGTAATGAAAAACTGTTTTTT.

The chain couples TRBV28 to TRBJ2-1; TRBD2 agrees at 8 bases. This CDR3 region has 13 residues. The junction had 4 bases not matched to a gene; V was cut back by 4 bases and J by 8 bases. The V gene's germline CDR1 is MDHEN and CDR2 SYDVKM. The DNA of the CDR3 is TGTGCCAGCAGTTCCCGGGAGGGCTATGAGCAGTTCTTC. It is translated as CASSSREGYEQFF. The complete variable domain, with remaining parts taken from reference TRBV28 and TRBJ2-1, reads DVKVTQSSRYLVKRTGEKVFLECVQDMDHENMFWYRQDPGLGLRLIYFSYDVKMKEKGDIPEGYSVSREKKERFSLILESASTNQTSMYLCASSSREGYEQFFGPGTRLTVL.

This chain joins TRBV6-5 and TRBJ2-2, with D maybe TRBD1 (6 bases). V was trimmed by 6 bases and J by 1 base, leaving 12 bases between them. The germline gives CDR1 MNHEY, CDR2 SVGAGI. This CDR3 spans 15 amino acids. The CDR3 reads CASRQGLKNTGELFF. In nucleotides, the CDR3 is TGTGCCAGCAGACAGGGCTTAAAGAACACCGGGGAGCTGTTTTTT.

The V call is TRBV20-1, the J call TRBJ2-5; TRBD2 agrees at 9 bases. The length of the CDR3 is 15 residues. V shed 6 bases and J 0 bases; nucleotides not matched to a gene: 8. Per the germline V gene, CDR1 is DFQATT and CDR2 is SNEGSKA (reference sequence). The CDR3 loop reads CSASRLAVNQETQYF. The CDR3 DNA reads TGCAGTGCGAGTCGACTAGCGGTAAACCAAGAGACCCAGTACTTC.

This chain connects TRBV5-4 to TRBJ2-5; 7 bases are a match to TRBD2. The CDR3 is 16 residues long. Trimming removed 3 bases from V and 7 bases from J; junction bases left unmatched: 15. CDR1 is SGHNT, CDR2 YYREEE, per germline (reference sequence). This chain's CDR3 is CASSWGLGREYPTQYF. DNA for the CDR3: TGTGCCAGCAGCTGGGGTTTGGGGCGGGAGTACCCGACCCAGTACTTC.

This clone was counted only a few times. J is TRBJ1-6 and V is TRBV5-1, with 7 bases identical to TRBD1. This CDR3 spans 15 amino acids. The trim removed 2 bases at V and 5 bases at J, leaving 4 bases unmatched. From germline, CDR1 is SGHRS and CDR2 YFSETQ. This chain's CDR3 is CASSFGTDNNSPLHF. CDR3 nucleotide sequence: TGCGCCAGCAGCTTCGGGACAGACAATAATTCACCCCTCCACTTT.

The rearrangement links TRBV21-1 to TRBJ2-2; TRBD1, the table's D call, lacks a check against the DNA. TRBV21-1 is annotated as a pseudogene. The length of the CDR3 is 14 residues. Here the CDR3 reads CARSDRRNTGELFF. In nucleotides, the CDR3 is TGTGCCCGATCGGACAGGAGGAACACCGGGGAGCTGTTTTTT.

This clone turned up a few times. The chain links TRBV11-2 to TRBJ2-7; 9 bases map to TRBD1. The CDR3 runs to 13 residues. Per the germline V gene, CDR1 is SGHAT and CDR2 is FQNNGV. With V trimmed by 1 base and J by 6 bases, 1 base remained unmatched. In DNA form, the CDR3 reads TGTGCCAGCAGCTTAGGGACAGGGGCCGAGCAGTACTTC. Protein sequence: CASSLGTGAEQYF. Drawing the rest from reference TRBV11-2 and TRBJ2-7, the complete variable domain is EAGVAQSPRYKIIEKRQSVAFWCNPISGHATLYWYQQILGQGPKLLIQFQNNGVVDDSQLPKDRFSAERLKGVDSTLKIQPAKLEDSAVYLCASSLGTGAEQYFGPGTRLTVT.

This rearrangement joins TRBV28 to TRBJ2-7; 9 nucleotides line up with TRBD2. Unmatched junction bases numbered 8, after V lost 6 bases and J lost 2 bases. CDR1 and CDR2 (germline): MDHEN, SYDVKM. The CDR3 has 15 residues. The CDR3 reads CASSPLAGTTYEQYF. Here the CDR3 DNA reads TGTGCCAGCAGCCCTCTAGCGGGGACGACCTACGAGCAGTACTTC.

The rearrangement joins TRBV6-5 to TRBJ2-1; maybe TRBD2 (5 bases). Per germline, CDR1 MNHEY and CDR2 SVGAGI. This CDR3 comprises 15 residues. V was pared by 3 bases and J by 2 bases, with 11 bases between. The CDR3 DNA sequence: TGTGCCAGCAGTTATCAAGCGGCCACCTACAATGAGCAGTTCTTC. Encoded protein: CASSYQAATYNEQFF.

The CDR3: CASSITGLYNEQFF. DNA of the CDR3: TGTGCCAGTAGTATCACTGGACTCTACAATGAGCAGTTCTTC. The gene calls are TRBV19 and TRBJ2-1, with D maybe TRBD2 (5 bases). Germline assignment: CDR1 LNHDA and CDR2 SQIVND (reference sequence). CDR3 length: 14 amino acids. V lost 3 bases to trimming and J lost 3 bases, with 9 bases between them.

The rearrangement uses TRBV7-9 and TRBJ2-1; the D gene is possibly TRBD2 (6 bases). There are 15 residues in the CDR3. Trimming took off 8 bases at V and 0 bases at J, with 14 bases between the two ends. CDR1 is SEHNR, CDR2 FQNEAQ, per germline (reference sequence). The CDR3 protein is CASPRRGGSYNEQFF. The CDR3 nucleotides are TGTGCCAGCCCACGTAGGGGAGGCTCCTACAATGAGCAGTTCTTC.

The rearrangement links TRBV28 to TRBJ2-4; D unclear. CDR3 length equals 13 residues. Per germline, CDR1 MDHEN and CDR2 SYDVKM. V shed 5 bases and J shed 0 bases, with 5 bases lying between them. The CDR3 DNA sequence: TGTGCCAGCAGTGTCCTAGCCAAAAACATTCAGTACTTC. Translation gives CASSVLAKNIQYF. Full variable domain (outside the CDR3, taken from reference TRBV28 and TRBJ2-4): DVKVTQSSRYLVKRTGEKVFLECVQDMDHENMFWYRQDPGLGLRLIYFSYDVKMKEKGDIPEGYSVSREKKERFSLILESASTNQTSMYLCASSVLAKNIQYFGAGTRLSVL.

This chain connects TRBV9 to TRBJ2-1, with D maybe TRBD1 (6 bases). The V end lost 6 bases, the J end lost 6 bases, and 16 bases lay between the germline ends. The germline V gene encodes CDR1 SGDLS and CDR2 YYNGEE. CDR3 length equals 14 residues. This CDR3 is CASNRQEVVNEQFF. The CDR3 DNA follows: TGTGCCAGCAACCGACAGGAGGTGGTCAATGAGCAGTTCTTC.

V usage is TRBV18 and J usage is TRBJ1-2; D perhaps matches TRBD1 (5 bases). Trimming cost V 4 bases and J 1 base, with 10 bases left between them. Germline CDR1 and CDR2: KGHSH and LQKENI. The CDR3 has 14 residues. The DNA for the CDR3 is TGTGCCAGCTCACGTATCCAGGGTAACTATGGCTACACCTTC. Translating it yields CASSRIQGNYGYTF.

The chain carries TRBV9 and TRBJ2-2; 9 bases match TRBD1. Trimming at V came to 2 bases and at J to 2 bases, leaving 7 bases not matched to a gene. The germline CDR1 and CDR2 sequences are SGDLS and YYNGEE. CDR3 size: 17 residues. The CDR3, as DNA: TGTGCCAGCAGCGTGGGACAGGGAAACTATAACACCGGGGAGCTGTTTTTT. This encodes CASSVGQGNYNTGELFF.

This clone was counted a single time. The chain carries TRBV29-1 and TRBJ1-2, with 8 positions matching TRBD1. The V gene's germline CDR1 is SQVTM and CDR2 ANQGSEA. The CDR3 loop spans 16 amino acids. J gave up 8 bases and V 0 bases, and 14 bases lay outside the gene matches. The CDR3 region has the DNA TGCAGCGTTGAAGATGCCCAGGGGGCCTTCGCGGGGGGCTACACCTTC. Translated, it gives CSVEDAQGAFAGGYTF.

This clone appeared once. The V call is TRBV3-1 (or the pseudogene TRBV3-2), the J call TRBJ1-6; maybe TRBD1 (5 bases). V was trimmed by 4 bases and J by 4 bases, leaving 14 bases between them. Germline lookup yields CDR1 LGHDT and CDR2 YNNKEL (reference sequence). The CDR3 is made up of 16 amino acids. For the CDR3, the DNA is TGTGCCAGCAGCCGATTCATGGGGACTTATAATTCACCCCTCCACTTT. Translated, it gives CASSRFMGTYNSPLHF.

The chain couples TRBV28 to TRBJ2-7; D might be TRBD2 (5 bases). V was shortened by 7 bases and J by 5 bases, with 15 bases between the two germline ends. The CDR3 runs 13 residues. The germline V gene has CDR1 MDHEN and CDR2 SYDVKM. This CDR3 reads CASKLGGKNEQYF. As DNA, the CDR3 is TGTGCCAGCAAACTAGGAGGAAAGAACGAGCAGTACTTC.

J is TRBJ1-2 and V is TRBV3-1 (or the pseudogene TRBV3-2); D is unclear. V lost 3 bases and J lost 11, with 13 bases in between. The CDR3 has 12 residues. CDR1 LGHDT and CDR2 YNNKEL come from the germline V gene (reference sequence). CDR3 amino acids: CASSQTVLGYTF. The CDR3 DNA reads as TGTGCCAGCAGCCAGACCGTTTTGGGTTACACCTTC.

The rearrangement links TRBV29-1 to TRBJ2-1; 7 bases are a match to TRBD2. The CDR3 covers 16 residues. Germline V gives CDR1 SQVTM, CDR2 ANQGSEA. Trimming took 7 bases from V and 7 from J; bases not matched to a gene: 19. The CDR3 nucleotides are TGCAGCGGGGAGGGAGGTCCGGGAGCCTTCAATAATGAGCAGTTCTTC. It yields the protein CSGEGGPGAFNNEQFF.

The chain joins TRBV4-2 to TRBJ2-5, with D possibly being TRBD2 (5 bases). Between the trimmed V and J ends, which lost 0 bases and 2 bases, there was a span of 13 bases. Germline V lookup: CDR1 LGHNA, CDR2 YNFKEQ. This CDR3 comprises 16 residues. DNA of the CDR3: TGTGCCAGCAGCCAAGAGGTGGCGCGGGCGCAAGAGACCCAGTACTTC. Amino acid sequence: CASSQEVARAQETQYF.

A single count supports this clone. The chain has TRBV27 and TRBJ1-4; 7 nucleotides match TRBD1. V trimming: 6 bases; J trimming: 8 bases; junction bases outside the gene matches: 12. Germline CDR1 MNHEY, CDR2 SMNVEV (reference sequence). This CDR3 is built from 15 residues. Here the CDR3 DNA reads TGTGCCAGCAGAGGTTCCGGGACAGTTCGAGAAAAACTGTTTTTT. As protein: CASRGSGTVREKLFF. Looking up the rest from reference TRBV27 and TRBJ1-4 gives the full variable domain: EAQVTQNPRYLITVTGKKLTVTCSQNMNHEYMSWYRQDPGLGLRQIYYSMNVEVTDKGDVPEGYKVSRKEKRNFPLILESPSPNQTSLYFCASRGSGTVREKLFFGSGTQLSVL.

This chain connects TRBV28 to TRBJ2-5; a possible D gene is TRBD2 (6 bases). The V gene lost 6 bases and the J gene lost 9 bases, with 23 bases spanning the gap. The CDR3 extends over 15 amino acids. Germline loops: CDR1 MDHEN, CDR2 SYDVKM. The CDR3 here is CASRLQTSRQAPQYF. The CDR3 DNA is TGTGCCAGCAGGTTACAGACTAGTCGACAAGCTCCCCAGTACTTC. Combining the CDR3 with reference TRBV28 and TRBJ2-5 gives the whole variable domain DVKVTQSSRYLVKRTGEKVFLECVQDMDHENMFWYRQDPGLGLRLIYFSYDVKMKEKGDIPEGYSVSREKKERFSLILESASTNQTSMYLCASRLQTSRQAPQYFGPGTRLLVL.

This chain joins TRBV6-5 and TRBJ2-7; 8 nucleotides align to TRBD1. Germline CDR1 MNHEY, CDR2 SVGAGI. The CDR3 consists of 14 residues. With V trimmed by 4 bases and J by 4 bases, 6 bases remained unmatched. For the CDR3, the DNA is TGTGCCAGCAGTTTGGGGACAGGTTCTTACGAGCAGTACTTC. It yields the protein CASSLGTGSYEQYF.

Only one count was recorded for this clone. V usage is TRBV30 and J usage is TRBJ1-6; D gene unclear. Trimming left V 2 bases short and J 9 bases short, with 17 bases between. CDR1 is GTSNPN, CDR2 SVGIG, per germline (reference sequence). The CDR3 runs to 15 residues. CDR3 bases: TGTGCCTGGAGTATAGGACTGATGAGCAGTTCACCCCTCCACTTT. This codes for CAWSIGLMSSSPLHF.

The chain has TRBV27 and TRBJ2-3; TRBD1 might be the D (6 bases). The CDR3 contains 14 residues. Germline V lookup: CDR1 MNHEY, CDR2 SMNVEV (reference sequence). The V gene lost 6 bases and the J gene lost 7 bases, with 17 bases spanning the gap. The CDR3 DNA reads as TGTGCCAGCAGCTGGGGACAAGGCCTATATACGCAGTATTTT. Its protein is CASSWGQGLYTQYF.

The rearrangement joins TRBV12-3 or TRBV12-4 to TRBJ1-1, with D maybe TRBD1 (6 bases). V dropped 8 bases and J dropped 1 base, with 11 bases sitting between them. CDR3 length: 13 amino acids. The CDR3 sequence is CASGGHPNTEAFF. The CDR3 coding sequence is TGTGCCAGCGGGGGACACCCGAACACTGAAGCTTTCTTT.

This clone occurred a few times. The chain employs TRBV3-1 (or the pseudogene TRBV3-2) and TRBJ1-1; D ambiguous. The CDR3 runs 13 residues. CDR1 is LGHDT and CDR2 is YNNKEL in the germline V gene (reference sequence). V dropped 1 base and J dropped 4 bases, with 7 bases sitting between them. CDR3 bases: TGTGCCAGCAGCCAAGTGTCCCTCACTGAAGCTTTCTTT. It is translated as CASSQVSLTEAFF.